This T cell receptor beta chain originates from a study of blood T cell repertoires in COVID-19. In the study overall: Samples of COVID-19 (acute and convalescent) were obtained from the United States, Italy and Spain. Sources were T cells, B-cell-depleted T cells, or PBMCs; the material itself was cDNA or gDNA.

With 5 bases clipped from V and 6 bases from J, the junction kept 7 bases outside the gene matches. The CDR3 length is 14 residues. Germline CDR1 reads MNHEY; CDR2 reads SVGEGT. Authors' processing steps: Estimates of nucleated cell counts were drawn from the amplification of reference gene primers. Data came from immunoSEQ multiplex PCR; TCRdb stores just in-frame clones and leaves some out. D and trimming come from the DNA, and the V and J calls and clone size come from that table. The table records about 99,000 clones, around 83% of them present only once. The sequencing input was peripheral blood. This chain connects TRBV6-2 or TRBV6-3 to TRBJ2-5; the match to TRBD1 covers 9 bases. The source of this sequence is a man between 65 and 79 years old with active or convalescent COVID-19. The CDR3 reads CASSLLTGGQTQYF. The DNA of the CDR3 is TGTGCCAGCAGTCTGCTGACAGGGGGACAGACCCAGTACTTC.